Shown below are 5 T cell receptor beta chains from a single sample sequenced in a study of T cell repertoires in cytomegalovirus infection. What these receptors recognize is not known. One entry per CDR3 protein results from TCRdb running MiXCR on the reads. This sample has about 310,000 distinct CDR3 sequences, with just under 25% found just once. The starting material was cultured PBMCs, obtained from culture after CMV antigen stimulation. These receptors came from a human donor in good health (CMV status not recorded). Some clones in this sample may be carry-over from other donors' samples.

In nucleotides, the CDR3 is TGCAGTGTTTTAGCGGGAGTGGAGACCCAGTACTTC. As protein: CSVLAGVETQYF. This sequence joins TRBV20-1 and TRBJ2-5; the match to TRBD2 covers 9 bases. CDR1 DFQATT and CDR2 SNEGSKA come from the germline V gene (reference sequence). The CDR3 loop spans 12 amino acids. The V gene end was trimmed by 7 bases and the J gene end by 5 bases; junction bases not matched to a gene: 5.

This clonotype was counted at least ten times. The rearrangement links TRBV11-2 to TRBJ2-1, with TRBD2 matching 7 bases. After removal of 6 bases from V and 8 bases from J, the junction contained 13 bases not matched to a gene. CDR3 length: 15 amino acids. CDR1 is SGHAT, CDR2 FQNNGV, per germline. The CDR3 region has the DNA TGTGCCAGCAGTCCCCAACTAGCGCCTGGCGATGAGCAGTTCTTC. Translation: CASSPQLAPGDEQFF.

This clonotype was seen only a few times. The chain joins TRBV9 to TRBJ2-1, with D unclear. The CDR3 contains 14 residues. The germline V and J ends were trimmed by 0 bases and 8 bases, with 12 bases remaining between them. Germline assignment: CDR1 SGDLS and CDR2 YYNGEE. The CDR3 spells CASSVVGRAYEQFF. DNA of the CDR3: TGTGCCAGCAGCGTAGTAGGCAGAGCGTATGAGCAGTTCTTC. The full variable domain, in which reference TRBV9 and TRBJ2-1 provide the parts outside the CDR3, is DSGVTQTPKHLITATGQRVTLRCSPRSGDLSVYWYQQSLDQGLQFLIQYYNGEERAKGNILERFSAQQFPDLHSELNLSSLELGDSALYFCASSVVGRAYEQFFGPGTRLTVL.

The chain employs TRBV7-9 and TRBJ1-5; D is uncertain. The CDR3 contains 12 residues. Trimming pared 5 bases from V and 5 bases from J, leaving 7 bases between. Germline lookup yields CDR1 SEHNR and CDR2 FQNEAQ (reference sequence). The CDR3, as DNA: TGTGCCAGCAGCCGCGACGATCAGCCCCAGCATTTT. It encodes CASSRDDQPQHF.

This clonotype has a count of ten or more. The V call is TRBV7-2, the J call TRBJ1-1, with unresolved D. V lost 2 bases, J lost 5 bases, and 6 bases lay in between. Germline V gene lookup returns CDR1 SGHTA and CDR2 FQGNSA. This CDR3 has 12 residues. The CDR3 is CASSLRVTEAFF. The CDR3 DNA follows: TGTGCCAGCAGCTTAAGGGTAACTGAAGCTTTCTTT.